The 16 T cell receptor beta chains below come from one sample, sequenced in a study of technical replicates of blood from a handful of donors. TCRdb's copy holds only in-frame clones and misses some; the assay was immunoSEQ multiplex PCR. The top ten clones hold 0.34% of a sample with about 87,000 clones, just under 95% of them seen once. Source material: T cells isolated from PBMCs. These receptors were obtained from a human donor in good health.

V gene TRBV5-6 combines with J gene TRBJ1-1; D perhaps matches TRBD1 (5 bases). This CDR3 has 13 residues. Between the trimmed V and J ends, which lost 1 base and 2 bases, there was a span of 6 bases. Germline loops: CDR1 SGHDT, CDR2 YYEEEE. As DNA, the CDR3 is TGTGCCAGCAGCTTGACAGGAAACACTGAAGCTTTCTTT. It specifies CASSLTGNTEAFF.

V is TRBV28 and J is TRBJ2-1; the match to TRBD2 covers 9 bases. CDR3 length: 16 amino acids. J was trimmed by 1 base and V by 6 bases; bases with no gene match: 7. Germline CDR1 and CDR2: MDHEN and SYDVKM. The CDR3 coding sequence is TGTGCCAGCAGCCCCGCGGGAGGGTCGTCCTACAATGAGCAGTTCTTC. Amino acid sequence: CASSPAGGSSYNEQFF. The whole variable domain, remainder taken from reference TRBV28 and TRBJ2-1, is DVKVTQSSRYLVKRTGEKVFLECVQDMDHENMFWYRQDPGLGLRLIYFSYDVKMKEKGDIPEGYSVSREKKERFSLILESASTNQTSMYLCASSPAGGSSYNEQFFGPGTRLTVL.

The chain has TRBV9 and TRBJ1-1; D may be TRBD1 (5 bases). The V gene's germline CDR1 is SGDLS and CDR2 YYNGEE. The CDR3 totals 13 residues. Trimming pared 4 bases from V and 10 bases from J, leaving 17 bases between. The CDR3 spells CASSLGTGNGAFF. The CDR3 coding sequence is TGTGCCAGCAGCTTAGGGACCGGGAATGGAGCTTTCTTT.

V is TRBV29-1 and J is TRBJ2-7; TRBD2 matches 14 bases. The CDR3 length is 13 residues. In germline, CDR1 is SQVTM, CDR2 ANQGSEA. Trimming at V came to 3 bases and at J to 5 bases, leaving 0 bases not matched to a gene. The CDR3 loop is CSVEGLAGDEQYF. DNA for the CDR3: TGCAGCGTTGAGGGACTAGCGGGAGACGAGCAGTACTTC.

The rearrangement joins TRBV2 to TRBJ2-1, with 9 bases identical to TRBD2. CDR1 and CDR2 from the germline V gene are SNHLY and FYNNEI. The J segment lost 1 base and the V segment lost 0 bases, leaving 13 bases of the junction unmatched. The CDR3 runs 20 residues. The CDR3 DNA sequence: TGTGCCAGCAGTGAAGCGCTCGCGGGAGGGCCTTATGTGTCCTACAATGAGCAGTTCTTC. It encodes CASSEALAGGPYVSYNEQFF. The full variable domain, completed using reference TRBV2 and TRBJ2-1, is EPEVTQTPSHQVTQMGQEVILRCVPISNHLYFYWYRQILGQKVEFLVSFYNNEISEKSEIFDDQFSVERPDGSNFTLKIRSTKLEDSAMYFCASSEALAGGPYVSYNEQFFGPGTRLTVL.

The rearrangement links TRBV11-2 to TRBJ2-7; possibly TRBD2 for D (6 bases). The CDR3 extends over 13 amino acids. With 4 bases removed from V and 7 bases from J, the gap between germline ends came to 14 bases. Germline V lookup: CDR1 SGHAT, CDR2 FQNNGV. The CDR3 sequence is CASSSLTRFEQYF. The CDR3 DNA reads TGTGCCAGCAGCTCCTTGACTAGATTTGAGCAGTACTTC.

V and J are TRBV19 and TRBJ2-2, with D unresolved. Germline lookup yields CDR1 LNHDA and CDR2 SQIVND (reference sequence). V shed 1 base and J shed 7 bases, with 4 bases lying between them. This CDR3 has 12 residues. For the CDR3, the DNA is TGTGCCAGTAGTATAGTCATCGGGGAGCTGTTTTTT. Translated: CASSIVIGELFF.

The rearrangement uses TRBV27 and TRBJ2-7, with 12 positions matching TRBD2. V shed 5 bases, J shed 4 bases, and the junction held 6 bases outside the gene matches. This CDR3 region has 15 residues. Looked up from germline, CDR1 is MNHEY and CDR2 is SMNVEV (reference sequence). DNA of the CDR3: TGTGCCAGCAGTAGAGCTCTAGCGGGAGGGTACGAGCAGTACTTC. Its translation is CASSRALAGGYEQYF.

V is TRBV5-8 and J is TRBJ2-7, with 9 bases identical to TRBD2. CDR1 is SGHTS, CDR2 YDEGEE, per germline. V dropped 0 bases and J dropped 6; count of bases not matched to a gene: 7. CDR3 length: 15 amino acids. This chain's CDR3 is CASSLGLAGSLEQYF. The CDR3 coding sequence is TGTGCCAGCAGCTTGGGGCTAGCGGGAAGCCTCGAGCAGTACTTC. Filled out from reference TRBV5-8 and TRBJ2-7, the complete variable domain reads EAGVTQSPTHLIKTRGQQATLRCSPISGHTSVYWYQQALGLGLQFLLWYDEGEERNRGNFPPRFSGRQFPNYSSELNVNALELEDSALYLCASSLGLAGSLEQYFGPGTRLTVT.

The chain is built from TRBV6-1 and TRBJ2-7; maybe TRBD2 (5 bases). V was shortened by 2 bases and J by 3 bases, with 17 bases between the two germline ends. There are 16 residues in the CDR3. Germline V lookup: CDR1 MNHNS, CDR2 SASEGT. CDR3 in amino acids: CASSESAPGIDYEQYF. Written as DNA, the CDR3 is TGTGCCAGCAGTGAATCGGCCCCGGGAATAGACTACGAGCAGTACTTC.

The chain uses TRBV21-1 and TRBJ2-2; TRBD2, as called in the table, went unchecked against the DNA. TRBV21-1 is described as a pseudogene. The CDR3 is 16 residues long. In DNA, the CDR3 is TGTGCCAGCAGCAAAGCCGGGACTCGTGACCCCGGGGAGCTGTTTTTT. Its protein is CASSKAGTRDPGELFF.

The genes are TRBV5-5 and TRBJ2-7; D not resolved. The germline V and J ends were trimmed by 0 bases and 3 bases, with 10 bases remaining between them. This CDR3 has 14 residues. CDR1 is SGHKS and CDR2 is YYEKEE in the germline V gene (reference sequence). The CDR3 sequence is CASSLGQVNYEQYF. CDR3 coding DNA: TGTGCCAGCAGCTTGGGGCAGGTAAACTACGAGCAGTACTTC.

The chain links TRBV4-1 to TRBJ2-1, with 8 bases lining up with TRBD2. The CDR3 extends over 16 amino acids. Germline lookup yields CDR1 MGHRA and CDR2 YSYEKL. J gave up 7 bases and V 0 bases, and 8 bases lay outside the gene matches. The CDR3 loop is CASSQDFAGGWNEQFF. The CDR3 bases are TGCGCCAGCAGCCAAGATTTCGCGGGAGGTTGGAATGAGCAGTTCTTC.

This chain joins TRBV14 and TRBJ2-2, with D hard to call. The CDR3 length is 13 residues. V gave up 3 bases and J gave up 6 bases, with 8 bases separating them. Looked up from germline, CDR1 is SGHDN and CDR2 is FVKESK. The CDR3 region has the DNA TGTGCCAGCAGCCAGGCCCTTTCCGGGGAGCTGTTTTTT. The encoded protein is CASSQALSGELFF.

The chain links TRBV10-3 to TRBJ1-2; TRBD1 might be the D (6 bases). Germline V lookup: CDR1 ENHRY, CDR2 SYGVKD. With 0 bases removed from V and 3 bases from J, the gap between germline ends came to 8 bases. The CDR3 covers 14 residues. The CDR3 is CAISESGAHYGYTF. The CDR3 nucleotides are TGTGCCATCAGTGAGTCGGGGGCCCACTATGGCTACACCTTC.

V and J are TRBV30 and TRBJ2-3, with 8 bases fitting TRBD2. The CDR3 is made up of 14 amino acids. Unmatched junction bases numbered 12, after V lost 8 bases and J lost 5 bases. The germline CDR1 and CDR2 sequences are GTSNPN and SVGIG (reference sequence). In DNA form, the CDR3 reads TGTGCCCAAAAGCGGGAGAGGTGGCAAGATACGCAGTATTTT. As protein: CAQKRERWQDTQYF.